One and the same sample provided the 13 T cell receptor beta chains below, sequenced in a study of T cells in Graves' hyperthyroidism and ophthalmopathy. Researchers took RNA transcripts and amplified the TCR beta CDR3 regions from them. The HTBI set primed first-round TCR CDR3 RT-PCR. One entry per CDR3 protein results from TCRdb running MiXCR on the multiplex PCR reads. Seen here are about 570,000 distinct CDR3 sequences, about 14% observed once, and the top ten hold approximately 14%. Sample: blood. Every receptor here comes from a woman aged 40 to 50 with Graves' hyperthyroidism.

Many counts were recorded for this clonotype. This chain links TRBV18 with TRBJ2-7; D is perhaps TRBD1 (5 bases). Germline lookup yields CDR1 KGHSH and CDR2 LQKENI. This CDR3 spans 14 amino acids. V was trimmed by 2 bases and J by 7 bases, leaving 15 bases between them. The CDR3 DNA sequence: TGTGCCAGCTCACCATGGGGCGTCTCAAAGGAGCAGTACTTC. It encodes CASSPWGVSKEQYF.

This clonotype was counted ten times or more. This chain links TRBV18 with TRBJ2-7; TRBD1 matches at 12 bases. In germline, CDR1 is KGHSH, CDR2 LQKENI. V lost 5 bases to trimming and J lost 6 bases; unmatched junction nucleotides: 5. The CDR3 consists of 14 residues. The CDR3 DNA reads as TGTGCCAGCTCATCCGGGACAGGGGGCATCGAGCAGTACTTC. Amino acids: CASSSGTGGIEQYF.

This clonotype was observed many times. This chain connects TRBV5-5 to TRBJ1-5; D is uncertain. V dropped 0 bases and J dropped 2 bases, with 9 bases sitting between them. This CDR3 contains 15 residues. Germline CDR1 SGHKS, CDR2 YYEKEE (reference sequence). Here the CDR3 DNA reads TGTGCCAGCAGCTTGGACTTTGGCGGCAATCAGCCCCAGCATTTT. Translation: CASSLDFGGNQPQHF.

This clonotype was detected only once. Germline is not matched at one junction end, which may reflect a read error. This chain uses TRBV7-3 with TRBJ2-1, with 11 bases matching TRBD2. This CDR3 is built from 15 residues. Per the germline V gene, CDR1 is SGHTA and CDR2 is FQGTGA. The CDR3 DNA is TGCGCCAGCAGCTCACTAGCGGGAGTTGTGCATGAGCAGTTCTTC. Its translation is CASSSLAGVVHEQFF.

This clonotype has at least ten counts. The V gene is TRBV6-1, the J gene TRBJ1-2; D ambiguous. The CDR3 consists of 14 residues. Trimming cost V 0 bases and J 7 bases, with 12 bases left between them. Germline lookup yields CDR1 MNHNS and CDR2 SASEGT. Written as DNA, the CDR3 is TGTGCCAGCAGTGAAGCACGAGGGCACGGTGGCTACACCTTC. It codes for CASSEARGHGGYTF.

The chain combines TRBV7-2 with TRBJ2-1; TRBD1 agrees at 10 bases. The junction had 10 bases not matched to a gene; V was cut back by 5 bases and J by 15 bases. CDR1 is SGHTA and CDR2 is FQGNSA in the germline V gene. CDR3 length: 13 residues. CDR3 sequence: CASSGGQGLVLFF. CDR3 nucleotide sequence: TGTGCCAGCAGCGGGGGACAGGGGCTAGTCCTGTTCTTC.

This clonotype was counted at least ten times. The V call is TRBV9, the J call TRBJ1-1; D unclear. V dropped 0 bases and J dropped 1 base, with 7 bases sitting between them. The germline V gene has CDR1 SGDLS and CDR2 YYNGEE. The CDR3 runs 14 residues. CDR3 sequence reads: CASSVDAGNTEAFF. The CDR3 nucleotides read TGTGCCAGCAGCGTAGACGCAGGGAACACTGAAGCTTTCTTT.

The gene calls are TRBV20-1 and TRBJ2-5; possibly TRBD2 for D (6 bases). With 1 base removed from V and 5 bases from J, the gap between germline ends came to 11 bases. Germline lookup yields CDR1 DFQATT and CDR2 SNEGSKA (reference sequence). The CDR3 loop spans 13 amino acids. The CDR3 here is CSARGAGTETQYF. The CDR3 DNA reads TGCAGTGCTAGAGGGGCGGGGACGGAGACCCAGTACTTC.

The chain couples TRBV5-1 to TRBJ1-5; D not resolved. The CDR3 runs to 15 residues. The germline gives CDR1 SGHRS, CDR2 YFSETQ. The germline V and J ends were trimmed by 0 bases and 0 bases, with 7 bases remaining between them. This CDR3 is CASSLGTTSNQPQHF. The CDR3 DNA follows: TGCGCCAGCAGCTTGGGCACGACTAGCAATCAGCCCCAGCATTTT.

Many counts were recorded for this clonotype. The gene calls are TRBV6-2 or TRBV6-3 and TRBJ1-1; the D gene is possibly TRBD1 (6 bases). V lost 7 bases and J 2 bases, leaving 14 bases between the germline ends. The CDR3 contains 14 residues. Looked up from germline, CDR1 is MNHEY and CDR2 is SVGEGT. CDR3 DNA sequence: TGTGCCAGCACCTACGGGGGCGCCAACACTGAAGCTTTCTTT. It yields the protein CASTYGGANTEAFF.

This clonotype was detected a few times. V usage is TRBV7-9 and J usage is TRBJ1-4, with no clear D. Trimming left V 1 base short and J 8 bases short, with 11 bases between. This CDR3 has 14 amino acids. CDR1 SEHNR and CDR2 FQNEAQ come from the germline V gene (reference sequence). Written as DNA, the CDR3 is TGTGCCAGCAGCTTAGGGAGCTACGGGGAAAAACTGTTTTTT. Its protein product is CASSLGSYGEKLFF.

V usage is TRBV11-2 and J usage is TRBJ1-5; TRBD1 is a possible D gene (5 bases). Germline V CDR1 and CDR2: SGHAT, FQNNGV. Trimming took off 1 base at V and 9 bases at J, with 13 bases between the two ends. There are 14 residues in the CDR3. The chain's CDR3 is CASSLGPEGLPQHF. DNA for the CDR3: TGTGCCAGCAGCTTAGGTCCCGAGGGGTTGCCCCAGCATTTT.

Many counts were recorded for this clonotype. The rearrangement uses TRBV27 and TRBJ2-2; D gene ambiguous. There are 13 residues in the CDR3. Germline CDR1 reads MNHEY; CDR2 reads SMNVEV (reference sequence). The V gene lost 5 bases and the J gene lost 3 bases, with 7 bases spanning the gap. The CDR3 loop is CASSDYDTGELFF. CDR3 sequence (DNA): TGTGCCAGCAGTGATTACGACACCGGGGAGCTGTTTTTT.